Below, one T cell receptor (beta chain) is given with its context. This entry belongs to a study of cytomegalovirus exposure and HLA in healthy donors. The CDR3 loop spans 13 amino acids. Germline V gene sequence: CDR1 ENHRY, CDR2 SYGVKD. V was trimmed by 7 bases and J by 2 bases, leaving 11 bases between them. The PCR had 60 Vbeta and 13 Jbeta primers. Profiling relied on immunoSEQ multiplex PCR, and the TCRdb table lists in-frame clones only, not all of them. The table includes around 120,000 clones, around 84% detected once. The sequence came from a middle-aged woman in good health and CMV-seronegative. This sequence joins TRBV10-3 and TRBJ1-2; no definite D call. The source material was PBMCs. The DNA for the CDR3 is TGTGCCATCAATAGTCCACTCAACTATGGCTACACCTTC. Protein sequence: CAINSPLNYGYTF.